This record concerns one T cell receptor (beta chain) sequence. The V segment lost 0 bases and the J segment 7 bases; nucleotides outside the gene matches: 8. This CDR3 is 15 amino acids long. Germline CDR1 is GTSNPN and CDR2 is SVGIG (reference sequence). Source study methods: From reference gene primer amplification, estimates of nucleated cell counts were derived. Clones were sequenced by immunoSEQ multiplex PCR, and TCRdb holds only the in-frame ones, with some missing. The V and J calls and the clone size are those of that table, but D and trimming were determined from the DNA. The sample has 60,000 to 95,000 clones, 74% seen once. The source of the sample is a study of blood T cell repertoires in COVID-19. Overall study context: Samples came from the United States, Italy and Spain, spanning acute and convalescent COVID-19. T cells, B-cell-depleted T cells, or PBMCs supplied cDNA or gDNA.

The source material was peripheral blood. The clonotype comes from a human donor with acute or convalescent COVID-19. The donor label of this sample is uncertain. This chain uses TRBV30 with TRBJ1-5; 8 bases agree with TRBD1. As DNA, the CDR3 is TGTGCCTGGAGTGTACGTGACAGGGGTGGCCAGCCCCAGCATTTT. It translates to CAWSVRDRGGQPQHF.